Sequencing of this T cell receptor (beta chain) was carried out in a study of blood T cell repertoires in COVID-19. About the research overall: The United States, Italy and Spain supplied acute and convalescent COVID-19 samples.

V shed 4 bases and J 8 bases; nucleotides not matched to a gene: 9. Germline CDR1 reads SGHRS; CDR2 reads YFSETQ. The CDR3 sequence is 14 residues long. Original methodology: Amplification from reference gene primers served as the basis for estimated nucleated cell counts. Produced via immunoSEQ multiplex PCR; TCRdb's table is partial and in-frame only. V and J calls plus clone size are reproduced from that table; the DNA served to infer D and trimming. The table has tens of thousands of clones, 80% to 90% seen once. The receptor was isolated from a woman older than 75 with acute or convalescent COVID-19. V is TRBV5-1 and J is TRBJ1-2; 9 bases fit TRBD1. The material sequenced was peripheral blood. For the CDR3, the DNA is TGCGCCAGCAGCGCCTCACAGGGGGCGAAGGGCTACACCTTC. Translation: CASSASQGAKGYTF. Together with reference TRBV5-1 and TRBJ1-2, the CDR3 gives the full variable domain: KAGVTQTPRYLIKTRGQQVTLSCSPISGHRSVSWYQQTPGQGLQFLFEYFSETQRNKGNFPGRFSGRQFSNSRSEMNVSTLELGDSALYLCASSASQGAKGYTFGSGTRLTVV.